The 9 T cell receptor beta chains below were found in one sample sequenced in a study of shared clonotypes between healthy human individuals. Only in-frame clones appear in the TCRdb table, and some are missing; sequencing was by immunoSEQ multiplex PCR. Of around 720,000 clones listed, more than 70% are singletons. The specimen was memory CD4+ T cells sorted from blood. Subset indicated: CD45RA-negative fraction. Every receptor here comes from a woman under 40 in good health.

The rearrangement links TRBV5-8 to TRBJ1-1; D is uncertain. CDR1 is SGHTS, CDR2 YDEGEE, per germline. This CDR3 is 15 amino acids long. With 4 bases removed from V and 3 bases from J, the gap between germline ends came to 16 bases. In DNA, the CDR3 is TGTGCCAGCAGCCCGCTCGTGGGAGGGCACACTGAAGCTTTCTTT. As protein: CASSPLVGGHTEAFF.

At least ten counts were recorded for this clone. This sequence joins TRBV5-1 and TRBJ2-2, with D tentatively TRBD2 (6 bases). Trimming cost V 2 bases and J 6 bases, with 11 bases left between them. The length of the CDR3 is 14 residues. In germline, CDR1 is SGHRS, CDR2 YFSETQ. CDR3 sequence (DNA): TGCGCCAGCAGCTTCACGGGGGAACCCGGGGAGCTGTTTTTT. Encoded protein: CASSFTGEPGELFF.

This clone was seen just once. Other DNA sequences in the same sample also yield this CDR3. The V and J genes are TRBV29-1 and TRBJ2-5; TRBD1 agrees at 8 bases. CDR3 size: 12 residues. CDR1 is SQVTM and CDR2 is ANQGSEA in the germline V gene. V lost 7 bases to trimming and J lost 4 bases; unmatched junction nucleotides: 5. CDR3 sequence: CSGRTGLETQYF. DNA for the CDR3: TGCAGCGGTCGGACAGGGCTAGAGACCCAGTACTTC.

This chain links TRBV7-3 with TRBJ2-5; the D is unclear. CDR1 and CDR2 from the germline V gene are SGHTA and FQGTGA. Trimming shortened V by 5 bases and J by 3 bases, and 10 bases separated the two germline ends. This CDR3 is built from 13 residues. This CDR3 is CASSRSAEETQYF. The CDR3 bases are TGTGCCAGCAGCCGATCAGCAGAAGAGACCCAGTACTTC.

This clone appeared a few times. The V gene is TRBV5-1, the J gene TRBJ2-3; the D gene is possibly TRBD2 (6 bases). CDR3 size: 16 residues. V shed 0 bases and J shed 2 bases, with 13 bases lying between them. Germline lookup yields CDR1 SGHRS and CDR2 YFSETQ. CDR3 nucleotides: TGCGCCAGCAGCTTGGTCGGGAGATGGGACACAGATACGCAGTATTTT. It is translated as CASSLVGRWDTDTQYF. Together with reference TRBV5-1 and TRBJ2-3, the CDR3 gives the full variable domain: KAGVTQTPRYLIKTRGQQVTLSCSPISGHRSVSWYQQTPGQGLQFLFEYFSETQRNKGNFPGRFSGRQFSNSRSEMNVSTLELGDSALYLCASSLVGRWDTDTQYFGPGTRLTVL.

V gene TRBV5-4 combines with J gene TRBJ1-5; D is unresolved. CDR3 size: 16 residues. Deletions cut 4 bases from V and 1 base from J, with 15 bases between. From germline, CDR1 is SGHNT and CDR2 YYREEE (reference sequence). The CDR3 reads CASSPGPGGSNQPQHF. The CDR3, as DNA: TGTGCCAGCAGCCCTGGGCCAGGAGGGAGCAATCAGCCCCAGCATTTT.

This clone was seen only a few times. This chain uses TRBV4-1 with TRBJ1-5, with unresolved D. Per germline, CDR1 MGHRA and CDR2 YSYEKL. The CDR3 is made up of 15 amino acids. The germline V and J ends were trimmed by 4 bases and 4 bases, with 14 bases remaining between them. The CDR3: CASSPQEGMNQPQHF. CDR3 nucleotides: TGCGCCAGCAGCCCCCAAGAAGGGATGAATCAGCCCCAGCATTTT.

The chain couples TRBV25-1 to TRBJ2-7; D unresolved. The CDR3 runs to 15 residues. The V end was cut by 2 bases, the J end by 2 bases, with 13 bases between. Germline assignment: CDR1 MGHDK and CDR2 SYGVNS. CDR3 amino acids: CASSESVSAPYEQYF. CDR3 DNA: TGTGCCAGCAGTGAAAGCGTCTCAGCTCCCTACGAGCAGTACTTC.

The rearrangement joins TRBV28 to TRBJ2-5; possible D gene TRBD2, 5 bases. The CDR3 extends over 13 amino acids. The V end lost 10 bases, the J end lost 6 bases, and 18 bases lay between the germline ends. CDR1 and CDR2 from the germline V gene are MDHEN and SYDVKM. The CDR3 coding sequence is TGTGCCACCAGCCCGGGGTCGGGGAAGACCCAGTACTTC. This codes for CATSPGSGKTQYF.